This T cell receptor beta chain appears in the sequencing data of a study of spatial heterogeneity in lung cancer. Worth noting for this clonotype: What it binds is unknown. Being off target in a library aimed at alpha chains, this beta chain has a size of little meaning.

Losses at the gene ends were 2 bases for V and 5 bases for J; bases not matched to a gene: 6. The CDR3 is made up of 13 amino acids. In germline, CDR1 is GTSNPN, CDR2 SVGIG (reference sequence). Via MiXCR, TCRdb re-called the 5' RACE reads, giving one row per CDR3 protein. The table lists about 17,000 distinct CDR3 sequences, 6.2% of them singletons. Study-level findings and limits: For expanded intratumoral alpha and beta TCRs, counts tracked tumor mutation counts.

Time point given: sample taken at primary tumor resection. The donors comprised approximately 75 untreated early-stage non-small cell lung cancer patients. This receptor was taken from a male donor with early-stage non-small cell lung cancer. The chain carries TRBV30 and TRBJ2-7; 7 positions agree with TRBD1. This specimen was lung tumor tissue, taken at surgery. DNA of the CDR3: TGTGCCTGGAGTTTTACAGGGGACCACGAGCAGTACTTC. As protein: CAWSFTGDHEQYF.